This T cell receptor beta chain was found in a study of CD8 T cells in Susac syndrome. RNA amounts of about 0.5 to 1 ug underwent reverse transcription with random hexamers. Amplification of TCR beta CDR3 used immunoSEQ multiplex PCR across 54 Vbeta and 13 Jbeta. TCRdb analysed the immunoSEQ multiplex PCR reads with MiXCR anew, one entry per CDR3 protein. The sample consists of about 180,000 distinct CDR3 sequences, just under 95% of them appearing once. The V gene's germline CDR1 is LNHDA and CDR2 SQIVND (reference sequence). The CDR3 contains 17 residues. Trimming at V came to 5 bases and at J to 3 bases, leaving 13 bases not matched to a gene. The authors sequenced TCR beta from blood CD8+ and CD4+ T cells. Diagnostic criteria for definite or probable disease, in their recently defined form, were met by the patients with Susac syndrome. Study-wide results and limits: The CD4+ T cell repertoires, which came from Susac syndrome patients, showed no sign of clonal expansion.

Comments on this clonotype: The antigen is undetermined.

The sequencing sample was made of CD4+ T cells from PBMCs. The sequence was collected from a human donor with Susac syndrome. J is TRBJ1-1 and V is TRBV19; TRBD1 matches at 9 bases. CDR3 coding DNA: TGTGCCAGTAGTTCCGGGGGGACAGGGATCTTGGACACTGAAGCTTTCTTT. Its protein product is CASSSGGTGILDTEAFF.